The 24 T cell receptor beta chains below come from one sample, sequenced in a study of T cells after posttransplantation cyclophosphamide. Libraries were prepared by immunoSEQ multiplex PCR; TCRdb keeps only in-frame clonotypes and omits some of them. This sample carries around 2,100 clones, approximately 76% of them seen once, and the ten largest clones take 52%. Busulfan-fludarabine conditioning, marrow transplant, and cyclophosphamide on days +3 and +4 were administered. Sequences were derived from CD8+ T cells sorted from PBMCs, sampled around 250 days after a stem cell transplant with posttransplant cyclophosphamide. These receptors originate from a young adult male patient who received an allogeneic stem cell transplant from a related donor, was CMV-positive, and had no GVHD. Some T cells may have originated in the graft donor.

CDR3 amino acids: CASSQPPGLDMNTEAFF. CDR3 sequence (DNA): TGTGCCAGCAGCCAGCCCCCAGGGCTTGATATGAACACTGAAGCTTTCTTT. The J gene is TRBJ1-1, the V gene TRBV7-9, with D possibly TRBD1 on 5 matching bases. This CDR3 is built from 17 residues. Trimming pared 5 bases from V and 0 bases from J, leaving 19 bases between. Per the germline V gene, CDR1 is SEHNR and CDR2 is FQNEAQ (reference sequence).

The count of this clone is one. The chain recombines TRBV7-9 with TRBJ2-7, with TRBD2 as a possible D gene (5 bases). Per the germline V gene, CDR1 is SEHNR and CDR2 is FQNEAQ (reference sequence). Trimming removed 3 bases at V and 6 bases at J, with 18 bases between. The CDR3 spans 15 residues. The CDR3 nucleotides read TGTGCCAGCAGCTTGGCGGGTTTCCGGATAGTCGAGCAGTACTTC. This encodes CASSLAGFRIVEQYF.

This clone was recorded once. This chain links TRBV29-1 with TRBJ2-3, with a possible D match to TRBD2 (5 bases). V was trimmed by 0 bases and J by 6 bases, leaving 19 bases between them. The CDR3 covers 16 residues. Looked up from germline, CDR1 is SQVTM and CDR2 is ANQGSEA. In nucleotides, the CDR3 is TGCAGCGTTGAAGATCCACTGGGAGACCTCCCGGATACGCAGTATTTT. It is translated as CSVEDPLGDLPDTQYF.

The CDR3 loop is CASSFSAGNYEQYF. CDR3 DNA: TGTGCCAGCAGTTTTTCGGCAGGCAACTACGAGCAGTACTTC. This chain joins TRBV27 and TRBJ2-7; D gene uncertain. V lost 3 bases and J 3 bases, leaving 12 bases between the germline ends. There are 14 residues in the CDR3. Germline CDR1 and CDR2: MNHEY and SMNVEV (reference sequence).

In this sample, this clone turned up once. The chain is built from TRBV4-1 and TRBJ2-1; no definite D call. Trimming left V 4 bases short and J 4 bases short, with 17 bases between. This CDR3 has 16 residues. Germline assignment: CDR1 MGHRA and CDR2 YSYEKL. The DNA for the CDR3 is TGCGCCAGCAGCCTTCGAACAGAGACAACGTACAATGAGCAGTTCTTC. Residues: CASSLRTETTYNEQFF.

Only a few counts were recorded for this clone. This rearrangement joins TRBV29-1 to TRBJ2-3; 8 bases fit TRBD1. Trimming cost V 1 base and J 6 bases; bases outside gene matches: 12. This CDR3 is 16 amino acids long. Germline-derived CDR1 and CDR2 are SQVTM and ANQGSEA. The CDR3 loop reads CSVEGRQGQQVDTQYF. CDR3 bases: TGCAGCGTTGAAGGTCGACAGGGGCAGCAGGTTGATACGCAGTATTTT.

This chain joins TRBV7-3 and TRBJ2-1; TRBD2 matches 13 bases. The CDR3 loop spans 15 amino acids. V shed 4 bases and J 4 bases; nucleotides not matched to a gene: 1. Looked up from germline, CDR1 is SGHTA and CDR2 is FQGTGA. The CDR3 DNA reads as TGTGCCAGCAGCTCGACTAGCGGGGGGTACAATGAGCAGTTCTTC. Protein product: CASSSTSGGYNEQFF.

This CDR3 is CASSESVPPGGTGELFF. CDR3 coding DNA: TGCGCCAGCAGTGAGTCGGTCCCCCCGGGTGGCACCGGGGAGCTGTTTTTT. The rearrangement links TRBV10-1 to TRBJ2-2, with D unclear. Trimming stripped 0 bases from V and 4 bases from J, with 15 bases between. Germline CDR1 and CDR2: WNHNN and SYGVQD (reference sequence). This CDR3 contains 17 residues.

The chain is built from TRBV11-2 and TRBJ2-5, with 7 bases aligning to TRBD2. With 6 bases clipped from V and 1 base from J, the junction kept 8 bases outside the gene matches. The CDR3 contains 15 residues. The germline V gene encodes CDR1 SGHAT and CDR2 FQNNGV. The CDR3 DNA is TGTGCCAGCAGTTCAACCGGGACTACCCAAGAGACCCAGTACTTC. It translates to CASSSTGTTQETQYF.

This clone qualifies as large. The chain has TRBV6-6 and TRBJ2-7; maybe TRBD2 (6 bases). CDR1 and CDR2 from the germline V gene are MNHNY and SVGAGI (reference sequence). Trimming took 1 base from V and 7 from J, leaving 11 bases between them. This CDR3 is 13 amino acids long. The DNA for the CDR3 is TGTGCCAGCAGTTACTTATATCGGGGGGAGCAGTACTTC. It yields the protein CASSYLYRGEQYF.

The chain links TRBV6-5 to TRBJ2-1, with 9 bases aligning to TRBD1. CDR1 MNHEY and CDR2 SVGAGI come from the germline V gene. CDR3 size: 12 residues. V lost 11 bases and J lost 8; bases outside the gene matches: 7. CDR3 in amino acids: CASAGTGYEQFF. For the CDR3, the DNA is TGTGCCTCTGCCGGGACAGGGTATGAGCAGTTCTTC.

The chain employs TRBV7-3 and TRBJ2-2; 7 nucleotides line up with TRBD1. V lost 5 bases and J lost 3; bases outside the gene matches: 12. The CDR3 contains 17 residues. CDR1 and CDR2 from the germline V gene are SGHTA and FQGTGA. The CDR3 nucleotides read TGTGCCAGCAGCCAATCCGTCGACAGGGTCTACACCGGGGAGCTGTTTTTT. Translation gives CASSQSVDRVYTGELFF.

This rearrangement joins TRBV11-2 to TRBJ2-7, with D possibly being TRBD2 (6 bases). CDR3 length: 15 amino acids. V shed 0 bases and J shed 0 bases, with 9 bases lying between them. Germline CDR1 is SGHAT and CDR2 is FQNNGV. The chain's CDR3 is CASSLEATSSYEQYF. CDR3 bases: TGTGCCAGCAGCTTAGAGGCGACTAGCTCCTACGAGCAGTACTTC.

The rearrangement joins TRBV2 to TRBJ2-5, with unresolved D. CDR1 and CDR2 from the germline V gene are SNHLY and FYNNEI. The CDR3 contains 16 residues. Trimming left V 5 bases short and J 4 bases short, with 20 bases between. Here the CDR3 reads CASSRRGGAPRETQYF. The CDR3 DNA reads TGTGCCAGCAGTAGACGCGGTGGTGCTCCAAGAGAGACCCAGTACTTC.

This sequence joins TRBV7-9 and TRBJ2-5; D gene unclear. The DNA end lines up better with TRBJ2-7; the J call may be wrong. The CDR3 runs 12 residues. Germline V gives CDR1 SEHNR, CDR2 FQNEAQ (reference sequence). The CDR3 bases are TGTGCCAGCAGCTTTCCGGGTGTCGAGCAGTACTTC. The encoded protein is CASSFPGVEQYF.

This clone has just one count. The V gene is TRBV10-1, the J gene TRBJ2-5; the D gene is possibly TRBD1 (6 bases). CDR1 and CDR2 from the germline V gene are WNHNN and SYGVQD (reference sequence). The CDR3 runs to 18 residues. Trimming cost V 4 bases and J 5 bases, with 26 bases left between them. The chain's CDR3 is CASSGIVSIDRYFETQYF. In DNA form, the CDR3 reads TGCGCCAGCAGTGGGATCGTGTCCATCGACAGGTATTTTGAGACCCAGTACTTC.

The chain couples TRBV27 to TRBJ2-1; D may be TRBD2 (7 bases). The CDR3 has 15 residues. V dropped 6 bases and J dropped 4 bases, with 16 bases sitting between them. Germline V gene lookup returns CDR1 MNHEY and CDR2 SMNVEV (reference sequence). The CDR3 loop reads CASSPSGDMYNEQFF. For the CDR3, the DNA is TGTGCCAGCAGCCCCAGCGGGGACATGTACAATGAGCAGTTCTTC.

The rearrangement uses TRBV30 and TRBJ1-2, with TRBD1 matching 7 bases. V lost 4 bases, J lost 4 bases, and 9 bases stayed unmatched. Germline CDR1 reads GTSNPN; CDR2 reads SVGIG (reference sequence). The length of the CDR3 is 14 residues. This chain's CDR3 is CAWNEGAKGYGYTF. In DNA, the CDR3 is TGTGCCTGGAACGAGGGGGCTAAGGGCTATGGCTACACCTTC. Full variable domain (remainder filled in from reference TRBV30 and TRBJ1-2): SQTIHQWPATLVQPVGSPLSLECTVEGTSNPNLYWYRQAAGRGLQLLFYSVGIGQISSEVPQNLSASRPQDRQFILSSKKLLLSDSGFYLCAWNEGAKGYGYTFGSGTRLTVV.

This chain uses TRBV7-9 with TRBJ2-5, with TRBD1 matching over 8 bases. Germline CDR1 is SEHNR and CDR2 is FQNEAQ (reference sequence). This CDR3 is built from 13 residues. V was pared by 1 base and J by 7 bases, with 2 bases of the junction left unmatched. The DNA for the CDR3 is TGTGCCAGCAGCTTAGAGACAGGGGCGACCCAGTACTTC. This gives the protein CASSLETGATQYF.

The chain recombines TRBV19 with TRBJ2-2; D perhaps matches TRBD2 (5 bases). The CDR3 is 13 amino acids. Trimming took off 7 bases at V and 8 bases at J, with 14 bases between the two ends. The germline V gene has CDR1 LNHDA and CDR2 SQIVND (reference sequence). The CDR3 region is CASTPGRTGELFF. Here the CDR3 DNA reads TGTGCCAGTACCCCGGGAAGGACGGGGGAGCTGTTTTTT.

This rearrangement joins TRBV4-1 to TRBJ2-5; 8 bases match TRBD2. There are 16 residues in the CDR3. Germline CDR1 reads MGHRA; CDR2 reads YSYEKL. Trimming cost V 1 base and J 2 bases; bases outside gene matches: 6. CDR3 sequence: CASSQVFQRGQETQYF. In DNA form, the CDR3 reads TGCGCCAGCAGCCAAGTTTTCCAGCGGGGGCAAGAGACCCAGTACTTC.

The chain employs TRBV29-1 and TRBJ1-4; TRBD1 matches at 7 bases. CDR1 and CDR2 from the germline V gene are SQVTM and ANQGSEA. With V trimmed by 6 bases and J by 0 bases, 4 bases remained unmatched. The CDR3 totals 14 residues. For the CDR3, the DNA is TGCAGCGTAGTGACAGGGCCAACTAATGAAAAACTGTTTTTT. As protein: CSVVTGPTNEKLFF.

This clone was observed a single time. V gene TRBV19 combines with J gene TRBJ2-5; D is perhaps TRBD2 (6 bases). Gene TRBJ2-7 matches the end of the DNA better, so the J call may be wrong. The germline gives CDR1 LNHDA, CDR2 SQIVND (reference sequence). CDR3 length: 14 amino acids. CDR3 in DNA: TGTGCCAGTAGTACGGGGACTCTACCCTACGAGCAGTACTTC. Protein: CASSTGTLPYEQYF.

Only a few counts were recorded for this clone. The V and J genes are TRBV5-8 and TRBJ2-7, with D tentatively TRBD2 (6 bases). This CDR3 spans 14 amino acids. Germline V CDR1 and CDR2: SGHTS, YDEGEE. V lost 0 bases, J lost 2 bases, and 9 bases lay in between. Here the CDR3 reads CASSLVGGTYEQYF. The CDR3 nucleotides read TGTGCCAGCAGCTTGGTGGGAGGAACCTACGAGCAGTACTTC. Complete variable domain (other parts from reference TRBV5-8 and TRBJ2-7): EAGVTQSPTHLIKTRGQQATLRCSPISGHTSVYWYQQALGLGLQFLLWYDEGEERNRGNFPPRFSGRQFPNYSSELNVNALELEDSALYLCASSLVGGTYEQYFGPGTRLTVT.